This TCR beta chain came from a study of cytomegalovirus exposure and HLA in healthy donors (dated by TCRdb to 2016 to 2017). Regarding the complete study: An earlier analysis of about 530 of the donors reported 276 Gb of sequence data and around 120 million unique TCR beta sequences obtained from about 179 million T cells. Of the 350 to 400 genotyped donors, around 81% fell in the genetic ancestry cluster associated with self-reported Caucasian donors. High-throughput TCR immunosequencing, statistical association of individual TCRs with disease status, and machine learning were combined to predict cytomegalovirus infection status. To study patterns of TCR occurrence, a later analysis re-analyzed previously published TCR beta repertoires from more than 550 donors and added high-resolution HLA genotyping. Along with the approximately 650-subject first cohort, a separate validation cohort of some 130 different subjects was used. Every discovery cohort repertoire had been produced on one sequencing platform. Approximately 310 gigabases of sequencing data and approximately 85 million unique TCR sequences were included in an early release covering about 600 HLA-typed donors. Typing coverage differed by locus: A, B, C, DRB1 and DQB1 were typed in roughly 620-630 donors, DQA1 in 500 to 550, DPA1 in 600 to 610, and DPB1 in approximately 450. Rather than drawing on any new phenotypic data, the later analysis identified candidate immune exposures from TCR beta sequences and the way those sequences occurred across donors. Five DR-DQ haplotypes were handled as single units for association and clustering because linkage in the cohort was strong. A later genetic analysis took genome-wide SNP genotypes for about 55% of the 666 donors and used that subset as a discovery cohort. On average, roughly 240,000 unique TCR beta nucleotide sequences were sequenced per donor among more than 350 genotyped donors of the cohort, with 15% to 20% of those sequences being non-productive. Donor age, sex, ethnicity and CMV serostatus were compiled together with the repertoire data. The study used immunosequencing to profile the T cell repertoires of around 600 subjects and linked those repertoires to cytomegalovirus serostatus. Class I and class II HLA loci were covered by the typing at four-digit resolution. In an earlier analysis of 587 of the donors, high-throughput TCR beta sequencing was used to judge whether each TCR beta V gene segment behaved as functional or pseudogenic. The study aimed to test whether cataloging public T cell receptors could reveal signatures of past pathogen exposure.

What the authors observed across the whole study: In a later analysis, HLA-associated TCR beta chains were found to be more clonally expanded and to have lower generation probabilities than equally common non-associated chains. Some IMGT-functional V segments, including TRBV6-2 and TRBV6-3, could not be distinguished by the 87-base-pair reads and were therefore excluded. In a later analysis, TCR association rates were found to vary across HLA loci, with the most associated TCRs seen for DRB1 alleles and the fewest for HLA-C alleles. In vitro tests confirmed that a few of the cytomegalovirus-associated TCR beta chains recognize cytomegalovirus antigens. Roughly uniform sequencing depth across donors was assumed in presence/absence analyses, although this assumption may not hold. Most TCR sequences were observed very rarely across donors, whereas some public TCRs were present in many individuals. Correlated functional status among segregating V segments might be attributable to linkage disequilibrium, but an unknown experimental factor could not be ruled out. Because counts were too low, some 16 rarely observed V segments, including chromosome 9 orphons, were excluded from the earlier analysis of 500 to 700 of the donors. Because HLA typing was unavailable for some donors at each locus, only the typed subset was used in association tests. In a later analysis, several top co-occurrence clusters were reported to appear linked to parvovirus B19, influenza, CMV and Epstein-Barr virus. Cytomegalovirus status was reported to be diagnosed by the classifier with high specificity and sensitivity in both the original and validation cohorts. In an earlier analysis of several hundred of the donors, most TCR beta V segments were observed in productive rearrangements about 87% or about 30% of the time, broadly matching IMGT annotations. The cohort was sequenced for TCR beta chains only, and without alpha or paired-chain data the features that could be detected were limited. A cluster of highly shared sequence variants was judged likely to be a technical artifact of the sequencing pipeline. According to a later analysis, most CMV-associated TCR beta chains appeared to be HLA-restricted, and the HLA associations seemed to be driven largely by CMV exposure. In a later genetic analysis, fewer N-insertions in productive TCRs were reported among donors in an Asian-associated ancestry cluster than the approximately 710-donor mean. When HLA alleles, especially DR and DQ, strongly co-occurred, attributing TCR associations to individual alleles was difficult. A later genetic analysis associated a missense DCLRE1C variant with V-gene and J-gene trimming of TCR beta chains, and an independent cohort replicated the association. The study gave a list of 150 to 200 TCR beta chains associated with cytomegalovirus. In a later analysis, 15,000 to 20,000 TCR beta sequences were associated with specific HLA alleles at a false discovery rate of 0.05. CMV serostatus was the only immune exposure information available for the cohort. According to the authors, the approach could potentially be generalized to other disease states and immunological phenotypes. A further reported finding was that TCR beta sequences accurately predicted the HLA-A and HLA-B alleles for most subjects in the first cohort.

Libraries came from the immunoSEQ multiplex PCR assay. For the multiplex PCR, a mixture combining 60 forward primers for TCR Vbeta segments and 13 reverse primers for TCR Jbeta segments was used. The CDR3 region of rearranged TCR beta genes was amplified from genomic DNA by a multiplex PCR assay. Amplified TCR beta libraries were sequenced as 87-base-pair reads on the Illumina HiSeq System. Per the original workflow: In a later analysis, some 80 million unique TCR beta chains were counted across the 500 to 700 repertoires, and roughly 10 million of these chains were shared by at least two donors. Raw reads were error-corrected and collapsed into unique sequences with a nearest-neighbor algorithm that merged closely related sequences to remove PCR and sequencing errors. V, D and J gene segments were assigned by aligning CDR3 sequences to IMGT reference sequences. For a sequence to be retained, a match of at least six nucleotides to both a V gene segment and a J gene segment was required. A rearrangement was called productive if the CDR3 had no stop codons and remained in frame with V and J, and every other rearrangement was called non-productive. Following IMGT convention, CDR3 was defined as the stretch from the second conserved V-encoded cysteine up to the conserved J-encoded phenylalanine. Sequences without an unambiguous match to a single V gene segment were excluded from the earlier analysis of a few hundred of the donors. In an earlier analysis of 587 of the donors, V segments were called functional above 56.7% productive rearrangements and were called segregating when the between-donor standard deviation exceeded 5%. To diagnose cytomegalovirus status from the catalog of TCR beta chain sequences, a statistical classification framework was built. A later analysis assigned V and J genes by comparing TCR nucleotide sequences with IMGT/GENE-DB human TR gene sequences. In a later analysis, CDR3 sequences and most-parsimonious VDJ recombination scenarios were assigned using the TCRdist pipeline. In a later analysis, each TCR beta chain was defined by its CDR3 amino acid sequence together with its V-gene family, and reads without a unique V-gene family were excluded. A later analysis removed 592 highly shared, low-generation-probability nucleotide sequences to deal with suspected cross-contamination and a sequencing artifact. In a later analysis, a clonal expansion index for each public chain was calculated from normalized within-repertoire ranks of inferred template counts. Generation probabilities in a later analysis came from a VDJ recombination model fitted to out-of-frame rearrangements, and those results were checked against IGoR. A later analysis scored TCR-TCR, TCR-HLA and TCR-CMV co-occurrence with hypergeometric tests, applying a repertoire-size bias correction to TCR pairs. To estimate false discovery rates, a later analysis permuted the HLA or CMV assignments 20 times. In a later analysis, co-occurring TCRs were grouped using DBSCAN, with TCRdist sequence similarity added in when clustering inside HLA-allele-positive subsets. Repertoires with fewer than 30,000 or more than 120,000 public chains were left out of co-occurrence clustering, as were five repertoires with anomalous nucleotide sharing. TCRdb took over this immuneACCESS table, retaining in-frame rearrangements with V and J assigned. Such tables are incomplete; in checked studies, under half of the missing clones stem from an unresolved V gene, and the remainder is unexplained. D and trimming come from the DNA, and the V and J calls and clone size come from that table. The sample data list 100,000 to 150,000 clones, and 81% of these were observed just once. About 0.75% of the sample is in the top ten clones.

CDR1 and CDR2 (LGHNA, YSLEER) derive from the germline V gene. The CDR3 measures 15 amino acids from cysteine to phenylalanine. Of all the DNA, just the CDR3 is kept, 45 bases in frame from base 1. V gives up 0 bases and J gives up 11 bases, and the segment between their germline ends measures 17 bases. In total, fewer than 750 healthy bone marrow donors made up the cohort. Cohort members were all nominally healthy when sampled, although unrecorded immune exposures were likely present. The donor was CMV seronegative and was included in the group of around 320 seronegative cohort members. Every donor gave a peripheral blood sample, and the peripheral blood mononuclear cells from that sample were used for TCR beta sequencing. The Qiagen DNeasy Blood Extraction Kit was used to extract genomic DNA from the blood cell samples. To note about this clone: Its antigen remains undetermined. Per-base quality was not reported, and no clone a single base away is much larger than it.

Sequencing was performed on PBMCs. The V gene is TRBV4-3 and the J gene is TRBJ1-3; the best D guess is TRBD1, with 5 bases matching. The TCR was taken from a man younger than 35 in good health and CMV-seronegative. The CDR3 is CASSQEPRMTDPIYF. The base sequence is TGCGCCAGCAGCCAAGAACCCCGGATGACAGATCCCATATATTTT.